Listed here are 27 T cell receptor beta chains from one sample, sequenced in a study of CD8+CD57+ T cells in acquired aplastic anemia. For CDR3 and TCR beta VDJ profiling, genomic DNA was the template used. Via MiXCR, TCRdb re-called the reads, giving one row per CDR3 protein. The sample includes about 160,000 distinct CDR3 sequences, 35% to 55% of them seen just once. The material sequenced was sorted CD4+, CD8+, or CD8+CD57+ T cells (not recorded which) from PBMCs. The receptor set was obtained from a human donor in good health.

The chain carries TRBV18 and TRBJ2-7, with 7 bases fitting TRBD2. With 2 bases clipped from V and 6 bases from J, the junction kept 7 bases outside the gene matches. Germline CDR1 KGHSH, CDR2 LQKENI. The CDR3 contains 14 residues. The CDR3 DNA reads TGTGCCAGCTCACCAGGGACTACAACCTGCGAGCAGTACTTC. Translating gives CASSPGTTTCEQYF.

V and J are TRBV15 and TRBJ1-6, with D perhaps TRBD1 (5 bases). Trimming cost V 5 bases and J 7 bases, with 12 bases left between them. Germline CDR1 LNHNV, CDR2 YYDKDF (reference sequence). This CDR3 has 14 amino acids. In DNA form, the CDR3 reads TGTGCCACCAGCGGTGGGGGGAAGAATTCACCCCTCCACTTT. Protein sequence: CATSGGGKNSPLHF. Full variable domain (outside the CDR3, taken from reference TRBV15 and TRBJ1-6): DAMVIQNPRYQVTQFGKPVTLSCSQTLNHNVMYWYQQKSSQAPKLLFHYYDKDFNNEADTPDNFQSRRPNTSFCFLDIRSPGLGDTAMYLCATSGGGKNSPLHFGNGTRLTVT.

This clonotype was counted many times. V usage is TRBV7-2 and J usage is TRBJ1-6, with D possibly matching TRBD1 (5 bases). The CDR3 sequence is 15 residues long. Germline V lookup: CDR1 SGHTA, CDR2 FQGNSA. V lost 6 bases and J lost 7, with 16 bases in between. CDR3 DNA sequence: TGTGCCAGCAGAGCCCCGGGACGGAGAAATTCACCCCTCCACTTT. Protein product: CASRAPGRRNSPLHF.

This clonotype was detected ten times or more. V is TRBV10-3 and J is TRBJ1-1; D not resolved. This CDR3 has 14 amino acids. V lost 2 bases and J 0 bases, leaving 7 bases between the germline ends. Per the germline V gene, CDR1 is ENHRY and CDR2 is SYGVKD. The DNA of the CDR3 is TGTGCCATCAGTGAGCTGTCAGTGAACACTGAAGCTTTCTTT. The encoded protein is CAISELSVNTEAFF.

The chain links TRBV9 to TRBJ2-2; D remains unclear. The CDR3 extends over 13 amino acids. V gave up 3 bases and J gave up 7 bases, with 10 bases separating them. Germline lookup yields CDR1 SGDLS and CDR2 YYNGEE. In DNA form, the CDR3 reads TGTGCCAGCAGCGCCCCGTTAGTCGGGGAGCTGTTTTTT. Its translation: CASSAPLVGELFF.

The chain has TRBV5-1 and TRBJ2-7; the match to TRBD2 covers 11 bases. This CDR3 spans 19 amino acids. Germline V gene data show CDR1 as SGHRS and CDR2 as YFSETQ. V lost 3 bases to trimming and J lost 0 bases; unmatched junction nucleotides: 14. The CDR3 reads CASSSPGLAAHPSSYEQYF. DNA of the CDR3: TGCGCCAGCAGCTCCCCGGGACTAGCGGCGCATCCCTCCTCCTACGAGCAGTACTTC.

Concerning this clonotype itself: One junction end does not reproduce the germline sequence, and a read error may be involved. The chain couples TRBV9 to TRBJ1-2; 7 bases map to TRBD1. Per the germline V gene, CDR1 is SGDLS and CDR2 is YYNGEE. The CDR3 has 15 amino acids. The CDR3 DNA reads TGTGCCGGCAGCGGCGGGCCACAGGGGCGAGTTGGCTACACCTTC. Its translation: CAGSGGPQGRVGYTF.

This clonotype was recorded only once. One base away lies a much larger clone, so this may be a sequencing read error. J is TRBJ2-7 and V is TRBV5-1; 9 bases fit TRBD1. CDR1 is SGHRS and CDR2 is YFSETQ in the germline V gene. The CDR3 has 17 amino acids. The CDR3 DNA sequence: TGCGCCAGCAGCTTGGGGAGACCGGGACAGGGCTCCTACGGGCAGTACTTC. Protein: CASSLGRPGQGSYGQYF.

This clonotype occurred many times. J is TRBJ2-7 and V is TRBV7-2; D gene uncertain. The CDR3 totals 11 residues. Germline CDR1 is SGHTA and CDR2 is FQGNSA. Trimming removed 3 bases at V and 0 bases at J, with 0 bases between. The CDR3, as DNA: TGTGCCAGCAGCTTCTCCTACGAGCAGTACTTC. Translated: CASSFSYEQYF.

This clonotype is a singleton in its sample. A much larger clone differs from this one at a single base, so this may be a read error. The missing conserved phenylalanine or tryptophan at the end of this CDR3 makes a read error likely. CDR3 loop: CASSETDSNQPQHS. CDR3 bases: TGTGCCAGCAGCGAGACAGATAGCAATCAGCCCCAGCATTCT. This chain connects TRBV28 to TRBJ1-5; a possible D gene is TRBD1 (5 bases). CDR1 is MDHEN and CDR2 is SYDVKM in the germline V gene. This CDR3 contains 14 residues. Trimming removed 6 bases at V and 0 bases at J, with 9 bases between.

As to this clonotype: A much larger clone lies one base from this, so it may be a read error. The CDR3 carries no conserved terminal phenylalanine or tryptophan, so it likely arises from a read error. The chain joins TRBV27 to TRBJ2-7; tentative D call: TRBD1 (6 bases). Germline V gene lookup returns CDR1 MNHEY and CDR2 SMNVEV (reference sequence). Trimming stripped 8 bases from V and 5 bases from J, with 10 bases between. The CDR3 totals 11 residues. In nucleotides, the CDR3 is TGTGCCAGCGGCAGGGGAAACGAGCAGTACCTC. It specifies CASGRGNEQYL.

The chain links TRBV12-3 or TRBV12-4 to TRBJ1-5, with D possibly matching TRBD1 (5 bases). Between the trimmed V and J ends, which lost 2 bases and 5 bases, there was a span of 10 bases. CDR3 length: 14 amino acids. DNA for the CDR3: TGTGCCAGCAGTTTATCGGGGCCGTATCAGCCCCAGCATTTT. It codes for CASSLSGPYQPQHF.

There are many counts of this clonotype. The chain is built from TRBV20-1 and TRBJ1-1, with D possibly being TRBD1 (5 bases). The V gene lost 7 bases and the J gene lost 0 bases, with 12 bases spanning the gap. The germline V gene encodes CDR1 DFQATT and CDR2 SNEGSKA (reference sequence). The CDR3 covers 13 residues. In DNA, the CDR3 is TGCAGTGTCATACAGGTGATGAACACTGAAGCTTTCTTT. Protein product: CSVIQVMNTEAFF.

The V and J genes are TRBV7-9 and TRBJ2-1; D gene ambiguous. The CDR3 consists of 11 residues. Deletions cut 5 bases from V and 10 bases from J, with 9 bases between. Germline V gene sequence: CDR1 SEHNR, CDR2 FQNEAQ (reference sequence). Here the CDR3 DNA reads TGTGCCAGCAGCCACAATGGGGAGCAGTTCTTC. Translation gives CASSHNGEQFF.

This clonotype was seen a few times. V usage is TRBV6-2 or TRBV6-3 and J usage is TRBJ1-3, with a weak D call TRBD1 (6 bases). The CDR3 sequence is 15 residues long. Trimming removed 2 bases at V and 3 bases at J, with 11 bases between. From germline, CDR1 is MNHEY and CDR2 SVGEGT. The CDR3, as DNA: TGTGCCAGCAGTTACATCTACAGGGTTGGAAACACCATATATTTT. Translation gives CASSYIYRVGNTIYF.

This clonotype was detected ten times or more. The DNA of the CDR3 is TGCAGTGCTAGGCTAGCGGGACGAACCTACGAGCAGTACTTC. Translated: CSARLAGRTYEQYF. V gene TRBV20-1 combines with J gene TRBJ2-7; 9 nucleotides match TRBD2. The trim removed 3 bases at V and 2 bases at J, leaving 5 bases unmatched. CDR1 is DFQATT and CDR2 is SNEGSKA in the germline V gene (reference sequence). CDR3 length: 14 amino acids.

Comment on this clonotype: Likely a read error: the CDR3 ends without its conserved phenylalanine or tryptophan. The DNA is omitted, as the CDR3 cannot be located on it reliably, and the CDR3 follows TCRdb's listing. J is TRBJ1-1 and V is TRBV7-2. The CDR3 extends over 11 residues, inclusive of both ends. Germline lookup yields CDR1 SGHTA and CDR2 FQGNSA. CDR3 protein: CASSLYAEFKL.

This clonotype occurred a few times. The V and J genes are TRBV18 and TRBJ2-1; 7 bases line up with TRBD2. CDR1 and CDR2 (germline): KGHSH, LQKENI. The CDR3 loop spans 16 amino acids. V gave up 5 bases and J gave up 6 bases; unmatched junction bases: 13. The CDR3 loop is CASSTLREVVVNEQFF. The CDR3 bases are TGTGCCAGCTCAACGCTACGGGAGGTTGTAGTCAATGAGCAGTTCTTC.

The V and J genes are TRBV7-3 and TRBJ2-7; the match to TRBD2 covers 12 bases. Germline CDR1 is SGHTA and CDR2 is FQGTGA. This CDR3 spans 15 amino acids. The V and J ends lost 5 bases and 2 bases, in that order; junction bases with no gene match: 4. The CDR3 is CASSRRTSGTYEQYF. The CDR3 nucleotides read TGTGCCAGCAGCCGGAGGACTAGCGGGACCTACGAGCAGTACTTC.

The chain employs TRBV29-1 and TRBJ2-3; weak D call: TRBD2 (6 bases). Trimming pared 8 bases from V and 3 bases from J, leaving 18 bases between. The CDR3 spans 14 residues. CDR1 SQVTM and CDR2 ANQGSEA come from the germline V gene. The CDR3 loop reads CSYSAGRRTDTQYF. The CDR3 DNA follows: TGCAGCTATTCGGCGGGACGACGGACAGATACGCAGTATTTT.

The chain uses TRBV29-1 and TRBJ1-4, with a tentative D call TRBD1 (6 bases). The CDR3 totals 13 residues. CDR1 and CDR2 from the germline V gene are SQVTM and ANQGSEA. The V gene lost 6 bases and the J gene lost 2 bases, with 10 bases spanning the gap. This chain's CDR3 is CSVRTDTNEKLFF. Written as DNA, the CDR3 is TGCAGCGTCCGGACAGACACTAATGAAAAACTGTTTTTT.

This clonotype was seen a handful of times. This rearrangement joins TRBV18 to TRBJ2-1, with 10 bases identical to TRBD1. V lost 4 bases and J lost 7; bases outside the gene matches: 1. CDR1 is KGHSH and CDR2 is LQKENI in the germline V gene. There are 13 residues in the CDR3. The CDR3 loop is CASSRQGANEQFF. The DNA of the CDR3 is TGTGCCAGCTCACGACAGGGGGCGAATGAGCAGTTCTTC.

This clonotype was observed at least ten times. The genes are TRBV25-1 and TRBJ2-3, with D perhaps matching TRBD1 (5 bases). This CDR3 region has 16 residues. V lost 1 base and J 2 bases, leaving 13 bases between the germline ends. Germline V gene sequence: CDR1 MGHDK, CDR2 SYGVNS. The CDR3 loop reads CASSELSQGSTDTQYF. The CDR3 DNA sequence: TGTGCCAGCAGTGAATTGTCCCAGGGATCCACAGATACGCAGTATTTT.

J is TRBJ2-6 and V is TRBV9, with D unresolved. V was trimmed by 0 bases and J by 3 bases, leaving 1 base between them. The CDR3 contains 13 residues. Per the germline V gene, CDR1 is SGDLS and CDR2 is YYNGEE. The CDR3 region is CASSVGGANVLTF. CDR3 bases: TGTGCCAGCAGCGTAGGTGGGGCCAACGTCCTGACTTTC.

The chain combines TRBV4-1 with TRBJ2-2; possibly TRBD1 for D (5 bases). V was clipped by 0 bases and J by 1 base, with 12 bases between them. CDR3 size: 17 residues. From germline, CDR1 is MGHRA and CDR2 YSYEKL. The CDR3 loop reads CASSQDIRTLNTGELFF. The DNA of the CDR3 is TGCGCCAGCAGCCAAGATATCCGGACATTGAACACCGGGGAGCTGTTTTTT.

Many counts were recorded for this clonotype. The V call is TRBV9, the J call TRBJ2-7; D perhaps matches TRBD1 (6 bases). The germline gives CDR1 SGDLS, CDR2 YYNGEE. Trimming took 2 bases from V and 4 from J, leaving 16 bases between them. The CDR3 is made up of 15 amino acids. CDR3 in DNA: TGTGCCAGCAGCGTGCTTAACAGGGAAGATTACGAGCAGTACTTC. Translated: CASSVLNREDYEQYF.

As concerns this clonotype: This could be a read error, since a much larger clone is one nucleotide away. Here the CDR3 DNA reads TGCGCCAGCAGCCAAGGGTCACAGGGAGGAAACACCATATATTTT. It translates to CASSQGSQGGNTIYF. This rearrangement joins TRBV4-3 to TRBJ1-3; TRBD1 is a possible D gene (6 bases). The germline V and J ends were trimmed by 1 base and 4 bases, with 11 bases remaining between them. The V gene's germline CDR1 is LGHNA and CDR2 YSLEER. The CDR3 covers 15 residues.